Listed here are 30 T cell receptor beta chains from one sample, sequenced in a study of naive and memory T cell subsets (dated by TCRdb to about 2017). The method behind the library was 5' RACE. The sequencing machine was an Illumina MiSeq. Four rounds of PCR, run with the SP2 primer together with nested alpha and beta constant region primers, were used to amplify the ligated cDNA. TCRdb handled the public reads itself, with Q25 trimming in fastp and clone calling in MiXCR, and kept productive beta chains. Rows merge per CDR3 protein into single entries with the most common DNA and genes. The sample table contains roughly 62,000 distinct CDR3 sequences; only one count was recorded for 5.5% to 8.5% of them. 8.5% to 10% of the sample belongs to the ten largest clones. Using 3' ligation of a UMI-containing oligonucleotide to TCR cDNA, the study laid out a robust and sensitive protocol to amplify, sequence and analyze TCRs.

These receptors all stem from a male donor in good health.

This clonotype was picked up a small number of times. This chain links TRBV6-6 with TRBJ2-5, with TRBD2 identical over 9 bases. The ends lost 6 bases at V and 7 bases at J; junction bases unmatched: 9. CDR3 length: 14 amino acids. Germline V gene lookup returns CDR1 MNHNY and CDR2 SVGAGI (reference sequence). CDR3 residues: CASSIAGVAGTQYF. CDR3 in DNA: TGTGCCAGCAGCATAGCGGGAGTAGCTGGGACCCAGTACTTC.

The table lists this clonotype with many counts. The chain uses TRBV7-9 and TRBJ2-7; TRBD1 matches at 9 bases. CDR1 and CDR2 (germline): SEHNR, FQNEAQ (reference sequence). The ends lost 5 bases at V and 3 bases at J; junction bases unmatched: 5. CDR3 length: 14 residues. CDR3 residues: CASSPGTGFYEQYF. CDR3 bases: TGTGCCAGCAGCCCTGGGACAGGGTTCTACGAGCAGTACTTC.

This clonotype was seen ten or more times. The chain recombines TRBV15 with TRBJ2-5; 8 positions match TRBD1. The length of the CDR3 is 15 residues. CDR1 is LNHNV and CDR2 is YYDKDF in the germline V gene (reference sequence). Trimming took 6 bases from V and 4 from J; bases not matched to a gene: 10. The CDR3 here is CATRTTGVEVETQYF. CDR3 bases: TGTGCCACCAGGACGACAGGGGTGGAGGTAGAGACCCAGTACTTC.

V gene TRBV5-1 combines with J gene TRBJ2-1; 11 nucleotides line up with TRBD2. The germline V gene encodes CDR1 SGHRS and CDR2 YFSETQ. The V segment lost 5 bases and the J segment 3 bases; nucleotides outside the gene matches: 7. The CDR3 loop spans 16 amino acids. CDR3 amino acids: CASSRTSGGLYNEQFF. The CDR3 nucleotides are TGCGCCAGCAGTCGAACTAGCGGGGGTCTCTACAATGAGCAGTTCTTC.

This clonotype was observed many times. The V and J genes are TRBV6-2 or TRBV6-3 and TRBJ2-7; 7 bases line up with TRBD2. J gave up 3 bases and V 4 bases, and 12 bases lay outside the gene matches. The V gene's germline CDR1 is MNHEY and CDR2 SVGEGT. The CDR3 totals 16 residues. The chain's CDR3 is CASSSARLAYIYEQYF. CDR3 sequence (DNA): TGTGCCAGCAGTTCTGCCAGACTAGCTTATATCTACGAGCAGTACTTC.

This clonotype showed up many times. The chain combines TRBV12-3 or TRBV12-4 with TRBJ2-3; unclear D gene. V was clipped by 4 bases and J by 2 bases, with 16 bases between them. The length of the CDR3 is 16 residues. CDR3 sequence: CASSSPQLPDTDTQYF. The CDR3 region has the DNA TGTGCCAGCAGTTCCCCCCAGCTACCTGACACAGATACGCAGTATTTT.

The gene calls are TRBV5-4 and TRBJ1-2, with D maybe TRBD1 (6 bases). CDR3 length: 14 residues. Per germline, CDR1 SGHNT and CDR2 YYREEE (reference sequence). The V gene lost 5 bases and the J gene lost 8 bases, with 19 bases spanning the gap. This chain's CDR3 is CASSPLQGVGGYTF. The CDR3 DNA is TGTGCCAGCAGTCCTTTACAGGGCGTCGGGGGCTACACCTTC.

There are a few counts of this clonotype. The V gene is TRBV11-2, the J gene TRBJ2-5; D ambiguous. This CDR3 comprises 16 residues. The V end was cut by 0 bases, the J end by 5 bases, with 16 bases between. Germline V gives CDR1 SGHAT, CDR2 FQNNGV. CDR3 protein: CASSLDLAEARETQYF. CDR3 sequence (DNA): TGTGCCAGCAGCTTAGATCTGGCAGAGGCGCGGGAGACCCAGTACTTC.

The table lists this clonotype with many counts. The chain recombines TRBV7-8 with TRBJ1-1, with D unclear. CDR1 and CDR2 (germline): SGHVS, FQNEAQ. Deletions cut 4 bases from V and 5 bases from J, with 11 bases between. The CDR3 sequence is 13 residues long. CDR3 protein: CASSSDVETEAFF. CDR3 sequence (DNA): TGTGCCAGCAGCTCAGACGTAGAAACTGAAGCTTTCTTT.

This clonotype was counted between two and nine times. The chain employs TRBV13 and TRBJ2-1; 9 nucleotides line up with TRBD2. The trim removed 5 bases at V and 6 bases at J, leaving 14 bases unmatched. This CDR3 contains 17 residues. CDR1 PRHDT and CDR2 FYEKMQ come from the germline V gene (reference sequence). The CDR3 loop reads CASSIFIAGVGGNEQFF. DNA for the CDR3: TGTGCCAGCAGCATCTTTATAGCGGGAGTAGGGGGCAATGAGCAGTTCTTC.

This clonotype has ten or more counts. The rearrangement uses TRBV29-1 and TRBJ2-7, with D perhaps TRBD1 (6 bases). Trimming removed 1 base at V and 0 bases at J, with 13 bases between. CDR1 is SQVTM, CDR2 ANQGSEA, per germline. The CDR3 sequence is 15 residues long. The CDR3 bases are TGCAGCGTTGAAGGGACAGAGAGAAGCTCCTACGAGCAGTACTTC. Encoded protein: CSVEGTERSSYEQYF.

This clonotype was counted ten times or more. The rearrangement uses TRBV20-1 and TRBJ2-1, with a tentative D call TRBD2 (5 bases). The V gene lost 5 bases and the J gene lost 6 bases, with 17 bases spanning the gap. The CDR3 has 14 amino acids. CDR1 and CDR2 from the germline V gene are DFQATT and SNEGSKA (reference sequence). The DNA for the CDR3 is TGCAGTGCTGGGAGCAGGTTACATGGCAATGAGCAGTTCTTC. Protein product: CSAGSRLHGNEQFF.

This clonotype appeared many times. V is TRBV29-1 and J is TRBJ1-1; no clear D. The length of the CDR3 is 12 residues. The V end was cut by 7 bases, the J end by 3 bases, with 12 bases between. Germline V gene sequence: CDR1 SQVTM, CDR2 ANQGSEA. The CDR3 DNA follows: TGCAGCGCCCAAGAGCTTTACACTGAAGCTTTCTTT. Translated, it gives CSAQELYTEAFF.

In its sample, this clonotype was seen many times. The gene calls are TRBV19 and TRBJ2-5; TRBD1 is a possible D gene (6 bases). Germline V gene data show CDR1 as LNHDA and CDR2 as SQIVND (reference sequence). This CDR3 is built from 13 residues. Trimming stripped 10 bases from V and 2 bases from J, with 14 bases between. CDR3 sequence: CATQDRLQETQYF. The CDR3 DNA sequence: TGTGCCACCCAGGACAGACTGCAAGAGACCCAGTACTTC. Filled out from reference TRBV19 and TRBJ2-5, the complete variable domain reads DGGITQSPKYLFRKEGQNVTLSCEQNLNHDAMYWYRQDPGQGLRLIYYSQIVNDFQKGDIAEGYSVSREKKESFPLTVTSAQKNPTAFYLCATQDRLQETQYFGPGTRLLVL.

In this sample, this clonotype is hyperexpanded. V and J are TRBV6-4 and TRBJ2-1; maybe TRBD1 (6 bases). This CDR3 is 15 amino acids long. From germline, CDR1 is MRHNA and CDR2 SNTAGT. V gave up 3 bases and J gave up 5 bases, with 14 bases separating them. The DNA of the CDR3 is TGTGCCAGCAGTGATGGGGAACAGGGAAACAATGAGCAGTTCTTC. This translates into CASSDGEQGNNEQFF.

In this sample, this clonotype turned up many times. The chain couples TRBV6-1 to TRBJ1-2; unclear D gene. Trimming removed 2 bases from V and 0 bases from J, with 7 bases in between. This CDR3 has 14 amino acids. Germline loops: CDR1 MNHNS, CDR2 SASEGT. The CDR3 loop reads CASSERPANYGYTF. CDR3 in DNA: TGTGCCAGCAGTGAACGCCCGGCTAACTATGGCTACACCTTC.

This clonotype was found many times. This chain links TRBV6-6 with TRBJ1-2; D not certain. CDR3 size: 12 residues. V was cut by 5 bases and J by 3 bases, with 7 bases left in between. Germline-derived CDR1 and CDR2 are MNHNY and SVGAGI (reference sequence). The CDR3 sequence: CASSPNDYGYTF. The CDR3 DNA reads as TGTGCCAGCAGTCCTAACGACTATGGCTACACCTTC.

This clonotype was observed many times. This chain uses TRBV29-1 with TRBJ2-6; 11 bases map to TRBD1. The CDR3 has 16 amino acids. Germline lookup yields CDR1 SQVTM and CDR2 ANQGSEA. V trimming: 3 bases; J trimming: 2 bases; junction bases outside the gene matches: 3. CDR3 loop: CSVDVDRGPGANVLTF. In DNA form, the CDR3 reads TGCAGCGTTGATGTGGACAGGGGGCCTGGGGCCAACGTCCTGACTTTC.

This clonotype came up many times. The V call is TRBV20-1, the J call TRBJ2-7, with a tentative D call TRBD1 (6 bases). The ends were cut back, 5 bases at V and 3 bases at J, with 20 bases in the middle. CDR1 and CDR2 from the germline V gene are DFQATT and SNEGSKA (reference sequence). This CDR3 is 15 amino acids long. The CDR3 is CSAGDTGSSGYEQYF. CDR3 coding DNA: TGCAGTGCTGGGGACACCGGCTCTTCGGGCTACGAGCAGTACTTC.

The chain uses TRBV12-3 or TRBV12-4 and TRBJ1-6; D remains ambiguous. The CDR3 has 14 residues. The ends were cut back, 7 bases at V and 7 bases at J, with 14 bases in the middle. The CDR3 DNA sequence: TGTGCCAGCACCTTAAGGGTCGGGAATTCACCCCTCCACTTT. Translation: CASTLRVGNSPLHF.

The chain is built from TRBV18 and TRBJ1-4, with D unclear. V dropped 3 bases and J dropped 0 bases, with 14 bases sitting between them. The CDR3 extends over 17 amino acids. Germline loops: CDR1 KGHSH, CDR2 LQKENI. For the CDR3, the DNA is TGTGCCAGCTCACCGGATCTGGACCGAGCAACTAATGAAAAACTGTTTTTT. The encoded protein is CASSPDLDRATNEKLFF.

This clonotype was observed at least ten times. The CDR3 here is CASSLVTGGEETQYF. CDR3 coding DNA: TGTGCCAGCAGCTTAGTGACAGGGGGAGAAGAGACCCAGTACTTC. The V gene is TRBV7-2, the J gene TRBJ2-5; 9 bases match TRBD1. This CDR3 comprises 15 residues. The germline gives CDR1 SGHTA, CDR2 FQGNSA. Losses at the gene ends were 1 base for V and 3 bases for J; bases not matched to a gene: 3.

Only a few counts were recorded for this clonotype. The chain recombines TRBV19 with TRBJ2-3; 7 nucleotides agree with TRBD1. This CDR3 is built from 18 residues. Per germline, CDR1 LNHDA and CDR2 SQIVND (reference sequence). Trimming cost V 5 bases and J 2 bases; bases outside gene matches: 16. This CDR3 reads CASSPISHRGGPTDTQYF. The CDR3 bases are TGTGCCAGTAGTCCAATCTCTCACAGGGGCGGACCCACAGATACGCAGTATTTT.

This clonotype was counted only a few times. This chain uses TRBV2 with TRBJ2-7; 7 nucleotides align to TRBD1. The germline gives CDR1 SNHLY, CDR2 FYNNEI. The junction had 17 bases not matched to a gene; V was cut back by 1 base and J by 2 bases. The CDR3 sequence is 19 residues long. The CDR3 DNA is TGTGCCAGCAGTGAAGTCCTCGGGATAGGGGGCCGCGGAACCTACGAGCAGTACTTC. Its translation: CASSEVLGIGGRGTYEQYF.

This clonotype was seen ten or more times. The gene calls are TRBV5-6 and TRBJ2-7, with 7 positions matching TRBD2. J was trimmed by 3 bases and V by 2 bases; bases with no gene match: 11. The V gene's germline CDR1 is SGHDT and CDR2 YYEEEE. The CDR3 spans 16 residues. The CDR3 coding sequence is TGTGCCAGCAGCTTTGCGGCGGGAGTGAAGGTCTACGAGCAGTACTTC. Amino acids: CASSFAAGVKVYEQYF.

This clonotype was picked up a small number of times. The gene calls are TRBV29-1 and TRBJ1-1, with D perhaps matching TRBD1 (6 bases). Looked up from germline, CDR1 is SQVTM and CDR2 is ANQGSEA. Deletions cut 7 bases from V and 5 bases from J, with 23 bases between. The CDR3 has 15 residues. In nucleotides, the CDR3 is TGCAGCGCCCTACAGGGAGAGGTAGCGGGTACTGAAGCTTTCTTT. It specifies CSALQGEVAGTEAFF.

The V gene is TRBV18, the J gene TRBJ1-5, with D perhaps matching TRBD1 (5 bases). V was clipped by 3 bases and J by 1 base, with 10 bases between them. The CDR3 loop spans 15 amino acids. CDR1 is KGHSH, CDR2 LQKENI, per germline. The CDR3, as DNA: TGTGCCAGCTCACCCCCAGGGAGGAGCAATCAGCCCCAGCATTTT. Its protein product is CASSPPGRSNQPQHF.

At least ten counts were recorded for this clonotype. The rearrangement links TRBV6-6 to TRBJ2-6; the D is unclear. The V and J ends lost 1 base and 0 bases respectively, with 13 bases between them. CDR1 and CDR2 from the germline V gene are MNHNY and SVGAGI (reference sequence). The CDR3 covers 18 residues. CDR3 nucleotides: TGTGCCAGCAGTTACTTTGTCTCGGACGGCTCTGGGGCCAACGTCCTGACTTTC. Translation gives CASSYFVSDGSGANVLTF.

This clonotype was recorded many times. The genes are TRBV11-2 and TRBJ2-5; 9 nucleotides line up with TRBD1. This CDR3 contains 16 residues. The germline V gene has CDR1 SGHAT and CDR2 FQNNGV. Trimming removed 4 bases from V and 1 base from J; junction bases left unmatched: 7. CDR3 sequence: CASSSRDRERQETQYF. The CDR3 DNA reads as TGTGCCAGCAGCTCCCGGGACAGGGAACGCCAAGAGACCCAGTACTTC.

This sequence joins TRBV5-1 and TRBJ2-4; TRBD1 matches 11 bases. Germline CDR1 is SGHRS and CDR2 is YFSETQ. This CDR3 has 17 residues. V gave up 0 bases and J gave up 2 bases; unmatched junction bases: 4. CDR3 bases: TGCGCCAGCAGCTTGGATGGGACAGGGGGGTCCAAAAACATTCAGTACTTC. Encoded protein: CASSLDGTGGSKNIQYF.